This T cell receptor (beta chain) appears in the sequencing data of a study of T cell repertoires in cytomegalovirus infection. Across the study: Matching HLA type and CMV infection were both indicated by public TCR beta signatures.

This clonotype has at least ten counts. J lost 5 bases, V lost 5 bases, and 12 bases had no gene match. The CDR3 spans 15 residues. The germline V gene has CDR1 DFQATT and CDR2 SNEGSKA (reference sequence). TCRdb itself ran the reads through MiXCR, one entry per CDR3 protein. The sample shows around 210,000 distinct CDR3 sequences, under 8.5% of them seen only once. The receptor was isolated from a human donor in good health (CMV status not recorded). Some clones in this sample may be carry-over from other donors' samples. This chain uses TRBV20-1 with TRBJ1-2; 9 nucleotides line up with TRBD1. The sequenced sample consisted of PBMCs. The CDR3 protein is CSAGQTGGGTYGYTF. The CDR3 DNA is TGCAGTGCTGGGCAAACAGGGGGCGGAACTTATGGCTACACCTTC.